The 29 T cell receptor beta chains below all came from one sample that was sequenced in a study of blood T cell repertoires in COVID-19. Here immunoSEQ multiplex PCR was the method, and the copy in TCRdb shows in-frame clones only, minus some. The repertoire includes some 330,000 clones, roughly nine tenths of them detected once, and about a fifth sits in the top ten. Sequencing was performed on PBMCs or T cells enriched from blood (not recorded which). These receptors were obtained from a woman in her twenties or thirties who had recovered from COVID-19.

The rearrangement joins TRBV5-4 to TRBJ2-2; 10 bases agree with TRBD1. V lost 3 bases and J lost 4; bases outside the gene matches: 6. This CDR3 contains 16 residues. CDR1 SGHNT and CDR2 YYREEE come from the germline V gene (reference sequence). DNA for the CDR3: TGTGCCAGCAGCTCCCGGGACAGGGGTTCCACCGGGGAGCTGTTTTTT. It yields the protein CASSSRDRGSTGELFF. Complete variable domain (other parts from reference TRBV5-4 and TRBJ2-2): ETGVTQSPTHLIKTRGQQVTLRCSSQSGHNTVSWYQQALGQGPQFIFQYYREEENGRGNFPPRFSGLQFPNYSSELNVNALELDDSALYLCASSSRDRGSTGELFFGEGSRLTVL.

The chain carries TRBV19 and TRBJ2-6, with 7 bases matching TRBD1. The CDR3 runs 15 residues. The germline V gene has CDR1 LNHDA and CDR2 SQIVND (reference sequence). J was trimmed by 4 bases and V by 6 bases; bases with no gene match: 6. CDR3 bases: TGTGCCAGTAGACTAACAGGGGTAGGGGCCAACGTCCTGACTTTC. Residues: CASRLTGVGANVLTF.

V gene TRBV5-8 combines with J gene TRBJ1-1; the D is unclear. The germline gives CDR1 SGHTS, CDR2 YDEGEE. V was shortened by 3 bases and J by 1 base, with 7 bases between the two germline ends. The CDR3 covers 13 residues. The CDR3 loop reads CASSSYRNTEAFF. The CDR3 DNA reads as TGTGCCAGCAGCTCCTACAGGAACACTGAAGCTTTCTTT.

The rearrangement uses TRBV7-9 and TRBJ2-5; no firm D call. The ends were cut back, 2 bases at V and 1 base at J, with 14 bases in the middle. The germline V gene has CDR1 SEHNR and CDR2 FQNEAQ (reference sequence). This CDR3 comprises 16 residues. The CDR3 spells CASSLMSSSGQETQYF. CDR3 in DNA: TGTGCCAGCAGCTTAATGTCCTCATCGGGCCAAGAGACCCAGTACTTC.

The DNA of the CDR3 is TGTGCCATCAGTGAAAGTAACAGGCTCAGCTCTGGGGCCAACGTCCTGACTTTC. This encodes CAISESNRLSSGANVLTF. This sequence joins TRBV10-3 and TRBJ2-6, with D tentatively TRBD1 (5 bases). Germline CDR1 and CDR2: ENHRY and SYGVKD. V was cut by 3 bases and J by 0 bases, with 15 bases left in between. The CDR3 is made up of 18 amino acids.

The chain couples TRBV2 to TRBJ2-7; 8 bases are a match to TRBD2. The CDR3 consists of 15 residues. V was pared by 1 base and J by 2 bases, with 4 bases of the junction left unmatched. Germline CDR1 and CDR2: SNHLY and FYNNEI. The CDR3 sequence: CASSEGVAGTYEQYF. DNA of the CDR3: TGTGCCAGCAGTGAAGGGGTAGCGGGAACCTACGAGCAGTACTTC.

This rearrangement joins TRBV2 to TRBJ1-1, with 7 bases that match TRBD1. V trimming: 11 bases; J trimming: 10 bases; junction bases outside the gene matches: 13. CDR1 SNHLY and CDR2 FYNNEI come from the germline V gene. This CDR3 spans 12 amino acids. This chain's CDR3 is CALAGDSEGAFF. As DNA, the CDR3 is TGTGCCCTAGCAGGGGACAGCGAAGGAGCTTTCTTT. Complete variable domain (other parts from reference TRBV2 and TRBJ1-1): EPEVTQTPSHQVTQMGQEVILRCVPISNHLYFYWYRQILGQKVEFLVSFYNNEISEKSEIFDDQFSVERPDGSNFTLKIRSTKLEDSAMYFCALAGDSEGAFFGQGTRLTVV.

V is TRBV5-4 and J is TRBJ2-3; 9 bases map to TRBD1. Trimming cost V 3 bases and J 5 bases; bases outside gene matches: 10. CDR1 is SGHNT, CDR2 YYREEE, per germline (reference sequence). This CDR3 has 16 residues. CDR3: CASSYLPGQGIDTQYF. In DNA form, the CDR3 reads TGTGCCAGCAGCTACCTCCCGGGACAGGGTATAGATACGCAGTATTTT.

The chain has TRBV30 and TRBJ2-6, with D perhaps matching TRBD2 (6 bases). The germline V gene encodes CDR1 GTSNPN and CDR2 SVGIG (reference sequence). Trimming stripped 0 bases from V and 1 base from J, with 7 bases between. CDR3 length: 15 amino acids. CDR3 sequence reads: CAWSVEGSGANVLTF. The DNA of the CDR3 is TGTGCCTGGAGTGTGGAGGGGTCTGGGGCCAACGTCCTGACTTTC.

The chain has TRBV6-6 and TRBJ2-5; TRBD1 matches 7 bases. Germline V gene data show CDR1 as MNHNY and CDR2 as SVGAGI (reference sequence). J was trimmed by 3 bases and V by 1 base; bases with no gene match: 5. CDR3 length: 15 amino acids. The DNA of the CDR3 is TGTGCCAGCAGTTACTTAAGGGGGCCAAAAGAGACCCAGTACTTC. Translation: CASSYLRGPKETQYF.

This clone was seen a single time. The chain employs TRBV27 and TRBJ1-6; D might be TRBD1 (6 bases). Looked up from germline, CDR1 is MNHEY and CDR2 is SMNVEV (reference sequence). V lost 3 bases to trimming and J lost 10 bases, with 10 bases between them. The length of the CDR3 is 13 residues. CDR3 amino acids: CASSFQQGSPLHF. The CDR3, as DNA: TGTGCCAGCAGTTTTCAACAGGGATCACCCCTCCACTTT.

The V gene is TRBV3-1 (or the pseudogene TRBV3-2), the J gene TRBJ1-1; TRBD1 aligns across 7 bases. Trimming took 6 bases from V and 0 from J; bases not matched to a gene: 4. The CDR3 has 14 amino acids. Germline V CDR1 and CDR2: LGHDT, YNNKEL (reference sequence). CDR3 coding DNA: TGTGCCAGCAGGAACAGGGGTATGAACACTGAAGCTTTCTTT. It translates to CASRNRGMNTEAFF.

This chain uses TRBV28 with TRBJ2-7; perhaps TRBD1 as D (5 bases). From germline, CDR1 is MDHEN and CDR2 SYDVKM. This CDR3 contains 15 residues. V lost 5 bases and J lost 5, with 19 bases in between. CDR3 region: CASSPGGRAVHEQYF. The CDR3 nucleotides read TGTGCCAGCAGTCCTGGCGGCAGGGCGGTCCACGAGCAGTACTTC.

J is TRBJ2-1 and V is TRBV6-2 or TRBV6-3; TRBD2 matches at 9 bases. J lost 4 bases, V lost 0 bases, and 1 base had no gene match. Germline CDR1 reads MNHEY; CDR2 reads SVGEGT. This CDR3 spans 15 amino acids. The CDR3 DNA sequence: TGTGCCAGCAGTTACTCGACTAGCGGATACAATGAGCAGTTCTTC. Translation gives CASSYSTSGYNEQFF.

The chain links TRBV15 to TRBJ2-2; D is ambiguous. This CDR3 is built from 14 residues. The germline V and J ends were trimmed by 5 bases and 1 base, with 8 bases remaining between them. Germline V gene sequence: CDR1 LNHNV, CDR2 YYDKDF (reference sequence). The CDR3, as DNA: TGTGCCACCAGCGCGCGATTGAACACCGGGGAGCTGTTTTTT. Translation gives CATSARLNTGELFF.

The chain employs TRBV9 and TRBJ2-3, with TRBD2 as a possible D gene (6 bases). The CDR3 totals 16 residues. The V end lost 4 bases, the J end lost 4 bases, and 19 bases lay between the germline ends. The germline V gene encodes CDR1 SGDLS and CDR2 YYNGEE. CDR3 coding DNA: TGTGCCAGCAGCCCAACTGGGGCGGGGCTCGCAGATACGCAGTATTTT. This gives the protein CASSPTGAGLADTQYF.

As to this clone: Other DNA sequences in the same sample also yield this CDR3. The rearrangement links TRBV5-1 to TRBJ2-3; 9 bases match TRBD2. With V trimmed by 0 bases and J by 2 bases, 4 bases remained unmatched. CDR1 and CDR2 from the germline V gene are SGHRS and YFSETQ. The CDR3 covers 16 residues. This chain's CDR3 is CASSLGTSGLTDTQYF. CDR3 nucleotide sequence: TGCGCCAGCAGCTTGGGTACTAGCGGGCTCACAGATACGCAGTATTTT.

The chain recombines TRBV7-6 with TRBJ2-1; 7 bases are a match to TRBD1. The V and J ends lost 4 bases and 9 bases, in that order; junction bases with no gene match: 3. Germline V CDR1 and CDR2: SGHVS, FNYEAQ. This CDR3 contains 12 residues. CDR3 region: CASSSPGGEQFF. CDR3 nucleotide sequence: TGTGCCAGCAGCTCCCCAGGGGGTGAGCAGTTCTTC.

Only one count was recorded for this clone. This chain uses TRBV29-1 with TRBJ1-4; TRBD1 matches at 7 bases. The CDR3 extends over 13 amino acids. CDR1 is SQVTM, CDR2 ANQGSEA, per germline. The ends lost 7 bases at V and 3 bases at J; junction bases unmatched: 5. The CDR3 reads CSAMGTANEKLFF. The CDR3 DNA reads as TGCAGCGCAATGGGGACAGCTAATGAAAAACTGTTTTTT.

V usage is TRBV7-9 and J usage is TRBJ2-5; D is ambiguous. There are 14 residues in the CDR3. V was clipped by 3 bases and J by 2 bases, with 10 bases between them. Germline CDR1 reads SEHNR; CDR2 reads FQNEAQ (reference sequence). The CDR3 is CASSLRASQETQYF. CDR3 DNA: TGTGCCAGCAGCTTGCGAGCCTCGCAAGAGACCCAGTACTTC.

DNA for the CDR3: TGTGCCAGCAGCCAACGGGACAGGGATCAGCCCCAGCATTTT. Translating it yields CASSQRDRDQPQHF. V and J are TRBV16 and TRBJ1-5; 9 bases align to TRBD1. Germline lookup yields CDR1 KGHSY and CDR2 FQNENV. V was clipped by 2 bases and J by 5 bases; unmatched bases: 1. CDR3 size: 14 residues.

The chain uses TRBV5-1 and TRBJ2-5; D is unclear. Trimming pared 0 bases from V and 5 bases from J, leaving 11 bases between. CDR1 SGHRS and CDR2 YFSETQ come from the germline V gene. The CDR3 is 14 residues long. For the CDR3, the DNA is TGCGCCAGCAGCTTGGCCGAGCCCGGGGAGACCCAGTACTTC. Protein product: CASSLAEPGETQYF.

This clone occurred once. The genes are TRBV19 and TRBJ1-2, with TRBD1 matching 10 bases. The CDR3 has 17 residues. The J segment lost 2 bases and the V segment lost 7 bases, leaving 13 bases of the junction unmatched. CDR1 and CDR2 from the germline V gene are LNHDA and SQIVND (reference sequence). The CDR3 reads CASTIGLWDRGNYGYTF. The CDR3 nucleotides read TGTGCCAGTACCATCGGTCTGTGGGACAGGGGAAACTATGGCTACACCTTC. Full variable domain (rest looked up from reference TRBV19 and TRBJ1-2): DGGITQSPKYLFRKEGQNVTLSCEQNLNHDAMYWYRQDPGQGLRLIYYSQIVNDFQKGDIAEGYSVSREKKESFPLTVTSAQKNPTAFYLCASTIGLWDRGNYGYTFGSGTRLTVV.

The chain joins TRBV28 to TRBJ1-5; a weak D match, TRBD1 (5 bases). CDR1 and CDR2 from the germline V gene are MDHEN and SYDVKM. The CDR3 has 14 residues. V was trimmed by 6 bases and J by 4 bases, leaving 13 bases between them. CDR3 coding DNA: TGTGCCAGCAGCGGAGGGACCGCTAATCAGCCCCAGCATTTT. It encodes CASSGGTANQPQHF.

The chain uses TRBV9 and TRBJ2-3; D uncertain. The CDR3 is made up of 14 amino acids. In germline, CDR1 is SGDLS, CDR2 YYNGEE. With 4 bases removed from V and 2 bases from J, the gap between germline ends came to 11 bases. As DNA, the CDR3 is TGTGCCAGCAGCCCATGGCGACACACAGATACGCAGTATTTT. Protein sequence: CASSPWRHTDTQYF.

CDR3 sequence reads: CASEGLGPYNEQFF. The CDR3 DNA sequence: TGTGCCAGTGAAGGTCTGGGCCCTTACAATGAGCAGTTCTTC. The chain recombines TRBV19 with TRBJ2-1; D is ambiguous. V lost 8 bases, J lost 4 bases, and 15 bases lay in between. The CDR3 runs to 14 residues. CDR1 and CDR2 from the germline V gene are LNHDA and SQIVND (reference sequence).

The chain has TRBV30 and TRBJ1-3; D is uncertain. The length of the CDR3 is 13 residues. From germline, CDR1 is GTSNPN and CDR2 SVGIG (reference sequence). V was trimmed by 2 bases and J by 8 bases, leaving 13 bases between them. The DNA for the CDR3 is TGTGCCTGGAGTCCACAGCCATTGGACACCATATATTTT. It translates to CAWSPQPLDTIYF.

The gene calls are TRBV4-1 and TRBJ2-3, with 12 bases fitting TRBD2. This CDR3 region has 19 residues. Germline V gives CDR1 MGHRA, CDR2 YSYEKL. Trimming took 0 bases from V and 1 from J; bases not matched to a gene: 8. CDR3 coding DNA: TGCGCCAGCAGCCAAGAGCGGGCTAGCGGGGGGGCAGGCACAGATACGCAGTATTTT. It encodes CASSQERASGGAGTDTQYF.

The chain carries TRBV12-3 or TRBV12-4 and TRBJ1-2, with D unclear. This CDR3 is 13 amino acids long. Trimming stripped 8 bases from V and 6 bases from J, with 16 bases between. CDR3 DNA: TGTGCCAGCCGGTTCTCGGGATTAAATGGCTACACCTTC. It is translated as CASRFSGLNGYTF.